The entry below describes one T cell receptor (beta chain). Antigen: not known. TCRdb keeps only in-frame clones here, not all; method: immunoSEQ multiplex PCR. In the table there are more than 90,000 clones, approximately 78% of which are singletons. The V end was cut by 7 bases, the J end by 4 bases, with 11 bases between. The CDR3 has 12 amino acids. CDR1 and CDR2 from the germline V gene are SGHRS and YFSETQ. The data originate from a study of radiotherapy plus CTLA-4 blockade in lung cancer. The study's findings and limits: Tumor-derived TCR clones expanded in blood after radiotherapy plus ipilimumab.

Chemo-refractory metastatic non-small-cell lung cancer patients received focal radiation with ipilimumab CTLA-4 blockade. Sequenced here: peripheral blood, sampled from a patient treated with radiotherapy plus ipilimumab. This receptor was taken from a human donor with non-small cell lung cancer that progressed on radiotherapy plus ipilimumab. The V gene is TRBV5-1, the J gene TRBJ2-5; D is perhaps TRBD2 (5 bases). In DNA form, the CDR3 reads TGCGCCAGCCGAGACGAGGGAGAGACCCAGTACTTC. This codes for CASRDEGETQYF.